The source of this T cell receptor (beta chain) is a study of CD8+ T cells in alopecia areata. Points from the study as a whole: Researchers reported that TCR sharing among patients proved less clear than in mice, possibly HLA-linked.

Reverse transcribed after extraction, RNA yielded cDNA as the sequencing template. The assay was immunoSEQ multiplex PCR, and TCRdb's table has in-frame clones only and misses some. Found here are over 150,000 clones, 50% to 60% of them singletons; the top ten hold roughly 14%. Turning to this clone: Its matching antigen is unknown.

CDR3 length: 15 amino acids. Germline V gene data show CDR1 as SGHDN and CDR2 as FVKESK. V was clipped by 3 bases and J by 3 bases, with 14 bases between them. The V and J genes are TRBV14 and TRBJ1-2; D is possibly TRBD1 (6 bases). The specimen was CD4+ T cells sorted from blood, collected at week 0. This receptor was identified in a human donor with alopecia areata. The CDR3 protein is CASSHQLQGDYGYTF. CDR3 in DNA: TGTGCCAGCAGCCACCAATTACAGGGCGACTATGGCTACACCTTC.